The clone carrying this T cell receptor beta chain was observed a handful of times. Its antigen is unidentified. A read error may produce the germline difference seen at one junction end. Single viable CD3+CD4+CD8-CD45RO+ cells were sorted as the memory CD4+ T cells. Total CD4+ T cells were enriched by CD4 positive selection. These data belong to a study of memory CD4+ T cells and cytomegalovirus serostatus. Study findings and constraints: CD4+ memory repertoires contained about two fifths of the 164 reported CMV TCRbeta sequences. The CMV-associated TCR signature appears largely within the CD4+ memory repertoire. Repertoires predicted CMV serostatus with median bootstrapped AUC of about 0.94.

TCRdb's table, derived via immunoSEQ multiplex PCR, lists solely in-frame clones and lacks some. The sample includes over 40,000 clones, 79% of them seen just once. The sequence was collected from an adult in good health and CMV-seronegative. Specimen: memory CD4+ T cells from blood.

CDR3 loop: CASSSYEQYF. In DNA form, the CDR3 reads TGTGCTAGCAGCTCCTACGAGCAGTACTTC. The V call is TRBV7-7, the J call TRBJ2-7; D unresolved. In germline, CDR1 is SSHAT, CDR2 FNYEAQ (reference sequence). The CDR3 consists of 10 residues.